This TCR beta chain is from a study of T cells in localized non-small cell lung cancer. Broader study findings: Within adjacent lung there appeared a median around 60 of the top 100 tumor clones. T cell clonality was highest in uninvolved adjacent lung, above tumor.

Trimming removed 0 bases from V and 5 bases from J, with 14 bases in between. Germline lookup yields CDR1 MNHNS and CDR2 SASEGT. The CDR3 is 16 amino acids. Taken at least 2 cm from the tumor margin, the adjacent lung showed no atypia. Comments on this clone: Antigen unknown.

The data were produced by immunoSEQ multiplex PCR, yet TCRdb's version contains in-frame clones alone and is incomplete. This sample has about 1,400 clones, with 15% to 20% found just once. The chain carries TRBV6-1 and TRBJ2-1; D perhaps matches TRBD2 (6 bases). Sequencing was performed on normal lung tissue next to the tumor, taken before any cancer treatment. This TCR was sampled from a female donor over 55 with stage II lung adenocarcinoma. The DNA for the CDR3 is TGTGCCAGCAGTGAAGCATCGGGCGGGATAAACAATGAGCAGTTCTTC. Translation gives CASSEASGGINNEQFF.